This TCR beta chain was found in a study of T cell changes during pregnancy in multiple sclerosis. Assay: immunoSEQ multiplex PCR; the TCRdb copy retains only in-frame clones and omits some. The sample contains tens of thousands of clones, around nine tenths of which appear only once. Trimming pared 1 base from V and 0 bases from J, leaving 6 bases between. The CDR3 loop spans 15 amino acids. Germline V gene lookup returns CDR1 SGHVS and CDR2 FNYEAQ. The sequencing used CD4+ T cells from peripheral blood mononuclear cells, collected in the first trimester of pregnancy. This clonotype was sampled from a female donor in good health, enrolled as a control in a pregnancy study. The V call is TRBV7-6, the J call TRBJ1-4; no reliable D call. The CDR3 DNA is TGTGCCAGCAGCTTAGGAACGGCAACTAATGAAAAACTGTTTTTT. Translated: CASSLGTATNEKLFF.